This TCR beta chain emerged from a study of cytomegalovirus exposure and HLA in healthy donors. The study's findings and limits: The classifier reportedly diagnosed cytomegalovirus status with high sensitivity and specificity.

Both 60 Vbeta primers and 13 Jbeta primers went into the PCR. Assay: immunoSEQ multiplex PCR; the TCRdb copy retains only in-frame clones and omits some. Found here are about 150,000 clones; the top ten clones hold about 1.6%. Trimming removed 0 bases from V and 4 bases from J, with 7 bases in between. Germline CDR1 and CDR2: LNHNV and YYDKDF (reference sequence). This CDR3 has 14 amino acids. As to this clone: The antigen remains undetermined. The identical CDR3 is also encoded by other nucleotide sequences in the sample.

Sequenced: PBMCs. This sequence was found in a woman in her fifties or sixties in good health and CMV-seronegative. The genes are TRBV15 and TRBJ1-5; D is uncertain. CDR3 nucleotide sequence: TGTGCCACCAGCAGAGATCGCGGGAATCAGCCCCAGCATTTT. Translating it yields CATSRDRGNQPQHF.